This T cell receptor beta chain was sequenced during a study of Ad26.COV2.S vaccination and SARS-CoV-2 variants. The V gene's germline CDR1 is SGDLS and CDR2 YYNGEE. The CDR3 consists of 14 residues. The J segment lost 4 bases and the V segment lost 3 bases, leaving 6 bases of the junction unmatched. Described treatment: some 20 received Ad26.COV2.S at low or high dose, single or two shots; about 5 received placebo; per-sample allocation not given. Samples were taken on day 63 after the first vaccine or placebo injection. Study conclusions and caveats: For non-spike TCRs, breadth in vaccine recipients resembled that in placebo recipients.

Points on this clone: Its matching antigen is unknown.

Assay: immunoSEQ multiplex PCR; the TCRdb copy retains only in-frame clones and omits some. The sample lists about 420,000 clones, around 89% occurring once. The chain links TRBV9 to TRBJ1-2, with TRBD1 matching 7 bases. Specimen: peripheral blood, collected in a trial of Ad26.COV2.S vaccine versus placebo. The TCR comes from a person between 18 and 60 years old who received the Ad26.COV2.S COVID-19 vaccine or a placebo. The CDR3 loop reads CASSGGQAFYGYTF. The CDR3, as DNA: TGTGCCAGCAGCGGTGGACAGGCTTTCTATGGCTACACCTTC.